The next 25 T cell receptor beta chains were all read from a single sample in a study of T cells in localized non-small cell lung cancer. Clones were sequenced by immunoSEQ multiplex PCR, and TCRdb holds only the in-frame ones, with some missing. The table has fewer than 35,000 clones, about nine tenths seen once. The specimen was peripheral blood mononuclear cells, collected before any cancer treatment. Source of these receptors: a man aged 40 to 70 with stage III lung adenocarcinoma.

The chain carries TRBV5-1 and TRBJ1-3; TRBD1 might be the D (5 bases). This CDR3 comprises 16 residues. Germline V gene lookup returns CDR1 SGHRS and CDR2 YFSETQ. Trimming cost V 0 bases and J 0 bases, with 10 bases left between them. The CDR3 spells CASSLGPGGSGNTIYF. The CDR3 DNA reads as TGCGCCAGCAGCTTGGGACCGGGGGGCTCTGGAAACACCATATATTTT.

The chain combines TRBV19 with TRBJ1-2; perhaps TRBD1 as D (5 bases). CDR3 length equals 15 residues. V was cut by 4 bases and J by 4 bases, with 16 bases left in between. Germline values: CDR1 LNHDA, CDR2 SQIVND (reference sequence). The CDR3 is CASSRGGGDGYGYTF. CDR3 nucleotides: TGTGCCAGTAGTAGGGGAGGAGGGGACGGCTATGGCTACACCTTC.

V usage is TRBV6-5 and J usage is TRBJ1-2, with a possible D match to TRBD1 (5 bases). This CDR3 comprises 13 residues. Germline V lookup: CDR1 MNHEY, CDR2 SVGAGI. The V gene lost 0 bases and the J gene lost 7 bases, with 9 bases spanning the gap. In DNA, the CDR3 is TGTGCCAGCAGTTACTCTCGGACAATTGGCTACACCTTC. Translated, it gives CASSYSRTIGYTF.

The chain is built from TRBV10-3 and TRBJ1-3; maybe TRBD1 (6 bases). This CDR3 region has 15 residues. CDR1 and CDR2 from the germline V gene are ENHRY and SYGVKD. V lost 3 bases and J 6 bases, leaving 15 bases between the germline ends. CDR3 amino acids: CAISDTGKDANTIYF. The CDR3 nucleotides are TGTGCCATCAGTGACACAGGGAAGGATGCAAACACCATATATTTT.

The chain uses TRBV7-2 and TRBJ1-2; tentative D call: TRBD1 (5 bases). The germline V gene has CDR1 SGHTA and CDR2 FQGNSA. There are 15 residues in the CDR3. V was clipped by 5 bases and J by 4 bases, with 17 bases between them. CDR3 nucleotide sequence: TGTGCCAGCAGCGCCCCGTTGGGGCTCTCCTATGGCTACACCTTC. Amino acid sequence: CASSAPLGLSYGYTF.

The chain employs TRBV2 and TRBJ2-1; TRBD2 matches at 10 bases. Germline loops: CDR1 SNHLY, CDR2 FYNNEI. V shed 6 bases, J shed 7 bases, and the junction held 9 bases outside the gene matches. The CDR3 consists of 15 residues. The CDR3 DNA reads as TGTGCCAGCAGGGATCTAGCGGGGGTACCGAATGAGCAGTTCTTC. Translating it yields CASRDLAGVPNEQFF. Supplemented by reference TRBV2 and TRBJ2-1, the full variable domain reads EPEVTQTPSHQVTQMGQEVILRCVPISNHLYFYWYRQILGQKVEFLVSFYNNEISEKSEIFDDQFSVERPDGSNFTLKIRSTKLEDSAMYFCASRDLAGVPNEQFFGPGTRLTVL.

This sequence joins TRBV5-1 and TRBJ2-2; 11 bases fit TRBD1. J was trimmed by 5 bases and V by 3 bases; bases with no gene match: 3. This CDR3 has 15 amino acids. Looked up from germline, CDR1 is SGHRS and CDR2 is YFSETQ. The CDR3 loop is CASSSGTGGTGELFF. In DNA form, the CDR3 reads TGCGCCAGCAGCTCCGGGACAGGGGGAACCGGGGAGCTGTTTTTT.

The chain has TRBV7-2 and TRBJ2-7; TRBD1 agrees at 7 bases. CDR1 is SGHTA and CDR2 is FQGNSA in the germline V gene. V lost 5 bases to trimming and J lost 4 bases; unmatched junction nucleotides: 5. This CDR3 is 13 amino acids long. The CDR3 sequence: CASSRQGGYEQYF. DNA of the CDR3: TGTGCCAGCAGCAGACAGGGTGGTTACGAGCAGTACTTC.

This chain joins TRBV7-2 and TRBJ2-5; D possibly corresponds to TRBD1 (6 bases). Trimming took 5 bases from V and 2 from J, leaving 12 bases between them. This CDR3 is built from 14 residues. CDR1 SGHTA and CDR2 FQGNSA come from the germline V gene. CDR3 bases: TGTGCCAGCAGCAGCCGGACAGATCAAGAGACCCAGTACTTC. Translating gives CASSSRTDQETQYF.

The V gene is TRBV30, the J gene TRBJ1-1; 7 bases are shared with TRBD1. With 1 base clipped from V and 1 base from J, the junction kept 12 bases outside the gene matches. Germline V gene sequence: CDR1 GTSNPN, CDR2 SVGIG (reference sequence). This CDR3 is built from 17 residues. The CDR3 DNA sequence: TGTGCCTGGAGTGCAGGGACAGAAGGGGAGGGGAACACTGAAGCTTTCTTT. Protein sequence: CAWSAGTEGEGNTEAFF.

CDR3 in amino acids: CASSHSGSIGRLEAFF. For the CDR3, the DNA is TGTGCCAGCAGCCACTCGGGGTCCATAGGGCGGCTTGAAGCTTTCTTT. This chain joins TRBV14 and TRBJ1-1; no firm D call. The V and J ends lost 3 bases and 7 bases respectively, with 21 bases between them. This CDR3 spans 16 amino acids. CDR1 and CDR2 (germline): SGHDN, FVKESK.

This chain uses TRBV7-9 with TRBJ2-5; no clear D. Germline CDR1 SEHNR, CDR2 FQNEAQ (reference sequence). Between the trimmed V and J ends, which lost 1 base and 6 bases, there was a span of 9 bases. The CDR3 loop spans 13 amino acids. As DNA, the CDR3 is TGTGCCAGCAGCTTAGATGATGGGAAGACCCAGTACTTC. Its protein product is CASSLDDGKTQYF.

This clone has a handful of counts. The sample carries other DNA sequences with the same CDR3. The genes are TRBV9 and TRBJ1-3, with D possibly matching TRBD1 (5 bases). This CDR3 spans 15 amino acids. Trimming removed 0 bases at V and 0 bases at J, with 7 bases between. Germline V CDR1 and CDR2: SGDLS, YYNGEE. The CDR3 coding sequence is TGTGCCAGCAGCGTAGACGGACACTCTGGAAACACCATATATTTT. Amino acids: CASSVDGHSGNTIYF.

The J gene is TRBJ1-2, the V gene TRBV11-2; D is unresolved. CDR3 size: 17 residues. CDR1 and CDR2 from the germline V gene are SGHAT and FQNNGV. Trimming took off 1 base at V and 3 bases at J, with 18 bases between the two ends. The CDR3 DNA follows: TGTGCCAGCAGCTTAGTAGTAGATGCGGGGTCGGACTATGGCTACACCTTC. Translated, it gives CASSLVVDAGSDYGYTF.

The chain has TRBV7-2 and TRBJ2-7; a possible D gene is TRBD1 (6 bases). Between the trimmed V and J ends, which lost 1 base and 4 bases, there was a span of 14 bases. CDR3 size: 15 residues. From germline, CDR1 is SGHTA and CDR2 FQGNSA. The CDR3 sequence is CASSLGTETFYEQYF. Written as DNA, the CDR3 is TGTGCCAGCAGCTTAGGGACAGAAACTTTTTACGAGCAGTACTTC.

The gene calls are TRBV7-2 and TRBJ1-1; the D gene is possibly TRBD1 (6 bases). CDR1 and CDR2 (germline): SGHTA, FQGNSA. The V gene lost 3 bases and the J gene lost 5 bases, with 13 bases spanning the gap. The CDR3 totals 14 residues. Here the CDR3 reads CASSLDSFSTEAFF. DNA for the CDR3: TGTGCCAGCAGCTTGGACAGTTTCTCTACTGAAGCTTTCTTT.

The sample holds a few counts of this clone. The chain couples TRBV6-6 to TRBJ1-5; D is ambiguous. Germline CDR1 MNHNY, CDR2 SVGAGI (reference sequence). CDR3 length equals 12 residues. Trimming pared 7 bases from V and 1 base from J, leaving 5 bases between. CDR3 protein: CASTGSNQPQHF. The DNA of the CDR3 is TGTGCCAGCACGGGGAGCAATCAGCCCCAGCATTTT.

This chain joins TRBV5-1 and TRBJ1-4; no definite D call. In germline, CDR1 is SGHRS, CDR2 YFSETQ. The CDR3 sequence is 13 residues long. With 0 bases removed from V and 10 bases from J, the gap between germline ends came to 10 bases. CDR3: CASSLVVAGKLFF. The CDR3 DNA sequence: TGCGCCAGCAGCTTGGTGGTCGCGGGAAAACTGTTTTTT.

The chain is built from TRBV28 and TRBJ1-2, with 8 bases aligning to TRBD1. The ends lost 5 bases at V and 6 bases at J; junction bases unmatched: 5. Germline loops: CDR1 MDHEN, CDR2 SYDVKM. The CDR3 is 13 amino acids. The CDR3: CASSKKTGDGYTF. The CDR3, as DNA: TGTGCCAGCAGTAAAAAGACAGGGGATGGCTACACCTTC.

The rearrangement joins TRBV18 to TRBJ2-2; D is unresolved. The CDR3 is 15 residues long. The germline V gene has CDR1 KGHSH and CDR2 LQKENI. Trimming removed 4 bases at V and 8 bases at J, with 17 bases between. Here the CDR3 reads CASSLVAPPGGELFF. CDR3 nucleotide sequence: TGTGCCAGCTCACTCGTCGCACCCCCCGGGGGGGAGCTGTTTTTT.

The genes are TRBV4-2 and TRBJ2-5; D not certain. In germline, CDR1 is LGHNA, CDR2 YNFKEQ. CDR3 length equals 13 residues. The germline V and J ends were trimmed by 0 bases and 7 bases, with 9 bases remaining between them. The CDR3 loop reads CASSQDDLGTQYF. CDR3 nucleotides: TGTGCCAGCAGCCAAGATGATTTGGGGACCCAGTACTTC.

The chain employs TRBV5-1 and TRBJ1-3, with TRBD1 as a possible D gene (6 bases). V was cut by 3 bases and J by 0 bases, with 10 bases left in between. The V gene's germline CDR1 is SGHRS and CDR2 YFSETQ. CDR3 length equals 15 residues. The CDR3 sequence is CASSSQQGSGNTIYF. CDR3 bases: TGCGCCAGCAGCTCTCAACAGGGCTCTGGAAACACCATATATTTT.

This chain joins TRBV18 and TRBJ2-3; 8 bases match TRBD2. V was pared by 0 bases and J by 3 bases, with 5 bases of the junction left unmatched. From germline, CDR1 is KGHSH and CDR2 LQKENI. This CDR3 spans 16 amino acids. CDR3 bases: TGTGCCAGCTCACCACCGAGCGGGGGTGGAACAGATACGCAGTATTTT. Translated, it gives CASSPPSGGGTDTQYF.

This clone was observed a few times. The chain has TRBV18 and TRBJ1-3; D is uncertain. Germline V gene data show CDR1 as KGHSH and CDR2 as LQKENI. V lost 2 bases and J lost 0, with 5 bases in between. CDR3 length: 14 residues. The CDR3: CASSPNFSGNTIYF. As DNA, the CDR3 is TGTGCCAGCTCACCAAATTTCTCTGGAAACACCATATATTTT.

The chain employs TRBV27 and TRBJ2-7; tentatively, D is TRBD1 (7 bases). This CDR3 comprises 17 residues. V was cut by 2 bases and J by 2 bases, with 19 bases left in between. Germline V CDR1 and CDR2: MNHEY, SMNVEV (reference sequence). This CDR3 reads CASSLRSGGYRTYEQYF. In DNA form, the CDR3 reads TGTGCCAGCAGTTTAAGGTCAGGGGGGTATAGGACCTACGAGCAGTACTTC.